The 21 T cell receptor beta chains below were found in one sample sequenced in a study of beta chain features in type 1 diabetes. The investigators reverse transcribed all of the isolated RNA, so they sequenced expressed TCRB transcripts. The data were produced by immunoSEQ multiplex PCR, yet TCRdb's version contains in-frame clones alone and is incomplete. This sample has under 400,000 clones; approximately 14% occur once, and the top ten carry approximately 6.7%. The sequenced sample consisted of central memory CD4+ T cells from blood. The receptors were gathered from a man aged 25 to 40 in good health.

This clone came up many times. The rearrangement links TRBV10-3 to TRBJ2-3; 9 bases agree with TRBD1. CDR3 length: 14 amino acids. V was pared by 6 bases and J by 3 bases, with 4 bases of the junction left unmatched. Germline V lookup: CDR1 ENHRY, CDR2 SYGVKD. The CDR3 region is CAISPGTGTDTQYF. As DNA, the CDR3 is TGTGCCATCAGCCCCGGGACAGGGACAGATACGCAGTATTTT.

The chain has TRBV9 and TRBJ1-2; D call uncertain. With 4 bases removed from V and 8 bases from J, the gap between germline ends came to 15 bases. Germline V lookup: CDR1 SGDLS, CDR2 YYNGEE. The length of the CDR3 is 13 residues. The CDR3 nucleotides read TGTGCCAGCAGCACGACTGTGGCGGGAGGCTACACCTTC. Translating gives CASSTTVAGGYTF.

This clone was found a few times. The chain couples TRBV29-1 to TRBJ1-1; maybe TRBD1 (5 bases). Germline CDR1 SQVTM, CDR2 ANQGSEA. The CDR3 contains 12 residues. With 4 bases removed from V and 5 bases from J, the gap between germline ends came to 11 bases. CDR3 in amino acids: CSVVQWGTEAFF. CDR3 DNA sequence: TGCAGCGTTGTTCAGTGGGGGACTGAAGCTTTCTTT.

V usage is TRBV5-1 and J usage is TRBJ2-2; D is uncertain. The V end lost 4 bases, the J end lost 1 base, and 17 bases lay between the germline ends. The CDR3 length is 17 residues. Germline CDR1 is SGHRS and CDR2 is YFSETQ. CDR3 residues: CASSPVIAWQNTGELFF. The CDR3 DNA is TGCGCCAGCAGCCCGGTGATTGCGTGGCAGAACACCGGGGAGCTGTTTTTT. Using reference TRBV5-1 and TRBJ2-2 for the parts outside the CDR3, the full variable domain is KAGVTQTPRYLIKTRGQQVTLSCSPISGHRSVSWYQQTPGQGLQFLFEYFSETQRNKGNFPGRFSGRQFSNSRSEMNVSTLELGDSALYLCASSPVIAWQNTGELFFGEGSRLTVL.

The chain uses TRBV4-1 and TRBJ2-3; 7 bases agree with TRBD2. The CDR3 is 14 residues long. Trimming took 4 bases from V and 4 from J; bases not matched to a gene: 5. Germline V CDR1 and CDR2: MGHRA, YSYEKL. Here the CDR3 DNA reads TGCGCCAGCAGCCTTCAGCGGGGTCCAGATACGCAGTATTTT. As protein: CASSLQRGPDTQYF.

This chain links TRBV15 with TRBJ2-2; D remains unclear. V lost 1 base, J lost 6 bases, and 6 bases lay in between. This CDR3 contains 13 residues. The germline V gene has CDR1 LNHNV and CDR2 YYDKDF (reference sequence). The CDR3 here is CATSRVVAGELFF. The DNA for the CDR3 is TGTGCCACCAGCAGAGTGGTGGCCGGGGAGCTGTTTTTT.

This clone showed up just a few times. The V gene is TRBV29-1, the J gene TRBJ1-5; TRBD1 agrees at 8 bases. Germline V gene sequence: CDR1 SQVTM, CDR2 ANQGSEA. V lost 7 bases to trimming and J lost 6 bases; unmatched junction nucleotides: 8. The CDR3 sequence is 13 residues long. The chain's CDR3 is CSALQGAGQPQHF. CDR3 DNA: TGCAGCGCCCTTCAGGGGGCGGGTCAGCCCCAGCATTTT.

The J gene is TRBJ1-5, the V gene TRBV6-1; D not certain. This CDR3 is built from 15 residues. Germline V gene lookup returns CDR1 MNHNS and CDR2 SASEGT. V lost 7 bases to trimming and J lost 2 bases, with 15 bases between them. The CDR3 DNA reads as TGTGCCAGCAAATACACGGCGACGGGCAATCAGCCCCAGCATTTT. Protein product: CASKYTATGNQPQHF.

This clone was detected only a few times. The V and J genes are TRBV15 and TRBJ2-7; D is unclear. Trimming shortened V by 1 base and J by 2 bases, and 6 bases separated the two germline ends. The CDR3 is 13 residues long. Germline CDR1 is LNHNV and CDR2 is YYDKDF (reference sequence). CDR3 protein: CATSRVFPYEQYF. Written as DNA, the CDR3 is TGTGCCACCAGCAGAGTGTTCCCCTACGAGCAGTACTTC.

This clone has just a few counts. The chain joins TRBV10-3 to TRBJ2-7; D ambiguous. Germline CDR1 ENHRY, CDR2 SYGVKD. This CDR3 is built from 9 residues. Trimming took 10 bases from V and 2 from J, leaving 3 bases between them. The CDR3 DNA is TGTGCCAGACCCTACGAGCAGTACTTC. It is translated as CARPYEQYF.

This chain links TRBV29-1 with TRBJ2-1, with no clear D. Trimming stripped 2 bases from V and 6 bases from J, with 8 bases between. Germline CDR1 SQVTM, CDR2 ANQGSEA. The CDR3 runs to 12 residues. CDR3 nucleotides: TGCAGCGTTGAAAGGGCTAGCAATGAGCAGTTCTTC. This gives the protein CSVERASNEQFF.

V is TRBV11-2 and J is TRBJ2-5; D possibly corresponds to TRBD2 (5 bases). Trimming took off 6 bases at V and 2 bases at J, with 13 bases between the two ends. Germline V gene data show CDR1 as SGHAT and CDR2 as FQNNGV. The CDR3 totals 14 residues. The DNA for the CDR3 is TGTGCCAGCAGTCCATCCGACTATCAAGAGACCCAGTACTTC. Its protein product is CASSPSDYQETQYF.

The chain links TRBV6-5 to TRBJ1-3, with 8 positions matching TRBD1. CDR1 is MNHEY, CDR2 SVGAGI, per germline. After removal of 6 bases from V and 1 base from J, the junction contained 5 bases not matched to a gene. The CDR3 is made up of 15 amino acids. As DNA, the CDR3 is TGTGCCAGCAGGCGACAGGGGCGGTCTGGAAACACCATATATTTT. This encodes CASRRQGRSGNTIYF.

This clone was recorded a few times. The V and J genes are TRBV29-1 and TRBJ1-2; no firm D call. V dropped 3 bases and J dropped 3 bases, with 5 bases sitting between them. CDR3 size: 11 residues. Per germline, CDR1 SQVTM and CDR2 ANQGSEA. CDR3 amino acids: CSVERDYGYTF. CDR3 nucleotides: TGCAGCGTTGAGCGAGACTATGGCTACACCTTC.

This clone occurred a few times. V usage is TRBV7-9 and J usage is TRBJ1-4; TRBD1 aligns across 7 bases. V was pared by 8 bases and J by 7 bases, with 7 bases of the junction left unmatched. The CDR3 is 13 residues long. CDR1 is SEHNR, CDR2 FQNEAQ, per germline (reference sequence). The CDR3 bases are TGTGCCAGCGACAGGGTTCGAGGTGAAAAACTGTTTTTT. Its translation: CASDRVRGEKLFF.

This clone was detected only once. This chain connects TRBV2 to TRBJ1-3; D unclear. Germline CDR1 SNHLY, CDR2 FYNNEI. Trimming stripped 5 bases from V and 1 base from J, with 3 bases between. The CDR3 extends over 12 amino acids. In nucleotides, the CDR3 is TGTGCCAGCAGTTTATCTGGAAACACCATATATTTT. It translates to CASSLSGNTIYF.

Only a few counts were recorded for this clone. The chain recombines TRBV10-3 with TRBJ1-1, with 9 bases aligning to TRBD1. After removal of 8 bases from V and 4 bases from J, the junction contained 11 bases not matched to a gene. This CDR3 has 15 amino acids. Germline lookup yields CDR1 ENHRY and CDR2 SYGVKD. CDR3 DNA: TGTGCCATCGTCCGGGGACAGGGTGTTGGCACTGAAGCTTTCTTT. Its protein product is CAIVRGQGVGTEAFF.

Here the CDR3 reads CASSFGTGRTNEKLFF. In DNA, the CDR3 is TGTGCCAGCAGCTTCGGTACAGGTCGAACTAATGAAAAACTGTTTTTT. This rearrangement joins TRBV7-2 to TRBJ1-4; a weak D match, TRBD1 (5 bases). The V and J ends lost 3 bases and 1 base respectively, with 12 bases between them. Germline CDR1 SGHTA, CDR2 FQGNSA. There are 16 residues in the CDR3. Supplemented by reference TRBV7-2 and TRBJ1-4, the full variable domain reads GAGVSQSPSNKVTEKGKDVELRCDPISGHTALYWYRQSLGQGLEFLIYFQGNSAPDKSGLPSDRFSAERTGGSVSTLTIQRTQQEDSAVYLCASSFGTGRTNEKLFFGSGTQLSVL.

V usage is TRBV6-6 and J usage is TRBJ2-7; tentative D call: TRBD2 (6 bases). The germline V gene has CDR1 MNHNY and CDR2 SVGAGI (reference sequence). The V and J ends lost 7 bases and 3 bases respectively, with 13 bases between them. This CDR3 is 13 amino acids long. DNA of the CDR3: TGTGCCAGCAAAACGGGGGAAAGCTACGAGCAGTACTTC. Its translation is CASKTGESYEQYF.

The rearrangement joins TRBV12-5 to TRBJ1-2, with TRBD1 matching over 9 bases. This CDR3 is built from 14 residues. The germline V gene encodes CDR1 LGHNT and CDR2 FRNRAP. The V and J ends lost 6 bases and 6 bases, in that order; junction bases with no gene match: 8. CDR3 region: CASGRGQGDDGYTF. CDR3 DNA: TGTGCTAGTGGCCGGGGACAGGGCGACGATGGCTACACCTTC.

The chain uses TRBV4-2 and TRBJ1-4; no clear D gene. CDR1 and CDR2 from the germline V gene are LGHNA and YNFKEQ. This CDR3 comprises 16 residues. V lost 0 bases to trimming and J lost 3 bases, with 11 bases between them. CDR3 sequence: CASSQDLKSANEKLFF. In DNA, the CDR3 is TGTGCCAGCAGCCAAGATTTGAAAAGCGCTAATGAAAAACTGTTTTTT.